The 19 T cell receptor beta chains below come from one sample, sequenced in a study of type 1 and type 2 diabetes patients. Genomic DNA was the PCR template. Multiplex PCR with 30 forward and 13 reverse primers amplified the TCR beta CDR3. TCRdb re-called the multiplex PCR reads with MiXCR, one entry per CDR3 protein. The sample lists a few hundred thousand distinct CDR3 sequences; more than 45% were seen once. The sample consisted of peripheral blood mononuclear cells (PBMCs). The receptors were sampled from a man aged 18-30 years with type 2 diabetes.

The chain combines TRBV6-2 or TRBV6-3 with TRBJ1-5, with a tentative D call TRBD1 (6 bases). There are 15 residues in the CDR3. CDR1 MNHEY and CDR2 SVGEGT come from the germline V gene. V was clipped by 2 bases and J by 4 bases, with 12 bases between them. Written as DNA, the CDR3 is TGTGCCAGCAGTTACCGAGGGGGGGGTAATCAGCCCCAGCATTTT. It specifies CASSYRGGGNQPQHF.

The chain is built from TRBV7-9 and TRBJ2-3, with D uncertain. The CDR3 is made up of 13 amino acids. CDR1 is SEHNR and CDR2 is FQNEAQ in the germline V gene (reference sequence). V lost 4 bases and J 4 bases, leaving 9 bases between the germline ends. Here the CDR3 DNA reads TGTGCCAGCAGCTCAGGATTCTCAGATACGCAGTATTTT. This encodes CASSSGFSDTQYF.

The chain carries TRBV7-9 and TRBJ2-3, with 10 bases aligning to TRBD2. This CDR3 comprises 16 residues. Germline V gives CDR1 SEHNR, CDR2 FQNEAQ (reference sequence). The V and J ends lost 5 bases and 5 bases, in that order; junction bases with no gene match: 10. CDR3 region: CASSPRFGLAVDTQYF. The CDR3 region has the DNA TGTGCCAGCAGCCCGCGGTTTGGACTAGCGGTAGATACGCAGTATTTT. The full variable domain, in which reference TRBV7-9 and TRBJ2-3 provide the parts outside the CDR3, is DTGVSQNPRHKITKRGQNVTFRCDPISEHNRLYWYRQTLGQGPEFLTYFQNEAQLEKSRLLSDRFSAERPKGSFSTLEIQRTEQGDSAMYLCASSPRFGLAVDTQYFGPGTRLTVL.

A few counts support this clonotype. This chain connects TRBV29-1 to TRBJ1-1, with D possibly being TRBD1 (6 bases). This CDR3 comprises 12 residues. Germline CDR1 SQVTM, CDR2 ANQGSEA. V lost 0 bases to trimming and J lost 8 bases, with 10 bases between them. The CDR3 sequence: CSVEEGGQEAFF. The CDR3 bases are TGCAGCGTTGAAGAGGGTGGACAGGAAGCTTTCTTT.

This clonotype was picked up many times. The chain employs TRBV2 and TRBJ2-7; no clear D gene. CDR3 length: 13 amino acids. The V and J ends lost 4 bases and 1 base respectively, with 8 bases between them. The V gene's germline CDR1 is SNHLY and CDR2 FYNNEI. CDR3 nucleotide sequence: TGTGCCAGCAGTGTCACAGTTTCCTACGAGCAGTACTTC. Translated, it gives CASSVTVSYEQYF.

This clonotype was found a few times. The chain uses TRBV10-2 and TRBJ1-2; 9 bases match TRBD1. V lost 6 bases to trimming and J lost 10 bases; unmatched junction nucleotides: 6. The CDR3 consists of 12 residues. Germline CDR1 is WSHSY and CDR2 is SAAADI. The CDR3, as DNA: TGCGCCAGCAGAACCGGGACAGGGTTCTACACCTTC. The encoded protein is CASRTGTGFYTF.

This clonotype was seen a handful of times. The V call is TRBV27, the J call TRBJ2-5; 12 bases are a match to TRBD2. V was pared by 6 bases and J by 2 bases, with 7 bases of the junction left unmatched. This CDR3 comprises 16 residues. Germline CDR1 reads MNHEY; CDR2 reads SMNVEV (reference sequence). In DNA, the CDR3 is TGTGCCAGCAGCCCGGGACTAGCGGGCCCACAAGAGACCCAGTACTTC. Its translation is CASSPGLAGPQETQYF.

V and J are TRBV27 and TRBJ1-2; no clear D gene. The V gene lost 6 bases and the J gene lost 0 bases, with 14 bases spanning the gap. This CDR3 contains 15 residues. Germline V gives CDR1 MNHEY, CDR2 SMNVEV (reference sequence). CDR3 protein: CASSSLDGTNYGYTF. The CDR3 nucleotides are TGTGCCAGCAGCAGCTTGGACGGAACTAACTATGGCTACACCTTC.

This clonotype was recorded a few times. The CDR3 bases are TGTGCCAGTAGTATGCGGGGAGATGGATCACCCCTCCACTTT. This codes for CASSMRGDGSPLHF. J is TRBJ1-6 and V is TRBV19; no clear D gene. V dropped 3 bases and J dropped 10 bases, with 13 bases sitting between them. The V gene's germline CDR1 is LNHDA and CDR2 SQIVND (reference sequence). This CDR3 has 14 residues.

Details on this clonotype: A much larger clone sits a single nucleotide away, making a read error possible. This sequence joins TRBV12-3 or TRBV12-4 and TRBJ1-1, with D possibly matching TRBD1 (5 bases). The germline V and J ends were trimmed by 3 bases and 6 bases, with 8 bases remaining between them. This CDR3 is 12 amino acids long. CDR3 nucleotide sequence: TGTGCCAGCAGTTTGGGGGACCCTGAAGCTTTCTTT. Translating gives CASSLGDPEAFF.

This chain's CDR3 is CATAGGVGSDTQYF. The CDR3 coding sequence is TGTGCCACCGCGGGCGGGGTAGGTTCAGATACGCAGTATTTT. The chain has TRBV7-9 and TRBJ2-3, with a tentative D call TRBD2 (6 bases). The CDR3 has 14 residues. The V end lost 10 bases, the J end lost 4 bases, and 18 bases lay between the germline ends. Germline V gene lookup returns CDR1 SEHNR and CDR2 FQNEAQ (reference sequence).

V and J are TRBV4-1 and TRBJ2-7; D not certain. Germline V gene data show CDR1 as MGHRA and CDR2 as YSYEKL. The CDR3 contains 15 residues. V lost 1 base, J lost 0 bases, and 10 bases lay in between. The CDR3 nucleotides are TGCGCCAGCAGCCAAGGGTACCAGGACTCCTACGAGCAGTACTTC. This translates into CASSQGYQDSYEQYF.

The chain combines TRBV19 with TRBJ2-6, with TRBD1 matching 8 bases. This CDR3 comprises 17 residues. The germline V gene encodes CDR1 LNHDA and CDR2 SQIVND (reference sequence). V lost 7 bases and J lost 0; bases outside the gene matches: 8. CDR3 region: CASMRPGGASGANVLTF. In DNA form, the CDR3 reads TGTGCCAGTATGAGGCCAGGGGGCGCCTCTGGGGCCAACGTCCTGACTTTC.

The chain links TRBV11-3 to TRBJ1-1; D call uncertain. The germline gives CDR1 SGHNT, CDR2 YENEEA. The CDR3 has 12 amino acids. The ends were cut back, 8 bases at V and 6 bases at J, with 13 bases in the middle. The CDR3 reads CASALERSEAFF. The CDR3 DNA sequence: TGTGCCAGCGCACTGGAACGGTCTGAAGCTTTCTTT.

This clonotype was counted only a few times. V and J are TRBV6-6 and TRBJ2-7, with D hard to call. The germline gives CDR1 MNHNY, CDR2 SVGAGI (reference sequence). There are 13 residues in the CDR3. Trimming pared 7 bases from V and 3 bases from J, leaving 13 bases between. CDR3 residues: CASMEQPHYEQYF. The DNA for the CDR3 is TGTGCCAGCATGGAACAGCCCCACTACGAGCAGTACTTC.

The J gene is TRBJ1-1, the V gene TRBV6-1; D not certain. Germline CDR1 is MNHNS and CDR2 is SASEGT. Deletions cut 8 bases from V and 10 bases from J, with 11 bases between. This CDR3 is 10 amino acids long. The CDR3 loop is CASGYVVAFF. The CDR3 bases are TGTGCCAGCGGCTACGTCGTAGCTTTCTTT.

This chain uses TRBV11-3 with TRBJ1-3, with D perhaps matching TRBD1 (5 bases). The length of the CDR3 is 14 residues. The V and J ends lost 5 bases and 4 bases respectively, with 12 bases between them. Germline V CDR1 and CDR2: SGHNT, YENEEA. CDR3 coding DNA: TGTGCCAGCAGCCCGGGTCGGGGCGGAAACACCATATATTTT. As protein: CASSPGRGGNTIYF.

Only a few counts were recorded for this clonotype. The chain has TRBV7-2 and TRBJ2-7; tentatively, D is TRBD2 (5 bases). V was shortened by 4 bases and J by 1 base, with 17 bases between the two germline ends. The CDR3 extends over 16 amino acids. Germline V gives CDR1 SGHTA, CDR2 FQGNSA. This chain's CDR3 is CASSSYSRTGSYEQYF. The CDR3 DNA reads as TGTGCCAGCAGCTCATATTCTAGGACGGGATCCTACGAGCAGTACTTC.

This chain's CDR3 is CASSIFRDNEQFF. CDR3 coding DNA: TGTGCCAGTAGTATATTTAGGGACAATGAGCAGTTCTTC. The V and J genes are TRBV19 and TRBJ2-1; no firm D call. Germline CDR1 and CDR2: LNHDA and SQIVND (reference sequence). The V end was cut by 2 bases, the J end by 5 bases, with 7 bases between. This CDR3 comprises 13 residues.